The 29 T cell receptor beta chains presented below share a single source sample, sequenced in a study of cytomegalovirus exposure and HLA in healthy donors (dated by TCRdb to about 2017). The receptor library was made with the immunoSEQ multiplex PCR assay. For the multiplex PCR, a mixture combining 60 forward primers for TCR Vbeta segments and 13 reverse primers for TCR Jbeta segments was used. The source is immuneACCESS, and TCRdb retained only in-frame sequences with V and J called. Part of the clones is not carried over; for the studies checked, unresolved V genes explain less than half of this, and the remainder is unexplained. The sample table shows 100,000 to 150,000 clones, and 74% are seen once. Approximately 3.9% of the sample is in the top ten clones. Material for sequencing was PBMCs. These receptors came from a woman in her fifties or sixties in good health and CMV-seropositive.

The chain recombines TRBV4-2 with TRBJ2-6; unclear D gene. CDR3 length: 14 residues. Germline V gene sequence: CDR1 LGHNA, CDR2 YNFKEQ. The ends were cut back, 6 bases at V and 2 bases at J, with 8 bases in the middle. The CDR3 loop reads CASRALTGANVLTF. In nucleotides, the CDR3 is TGTGCCAGCAGAGCCCTCACTGGGGCCAACGTCCTGACTTTC.

There are a few counts of this clone. The V and J genes are TRBV6-5 and TRBJ1-2; 7 nucleotides align to TRBD1. CDR1 is MNHEY, CDR2 SVGAGI, per germline. V was clipped by 6 bases and J by 3 bases; unmatched bases: 7. The CDR3 totals 14 residues. The DNA of the CDR3 is TGTGCCAGCAGGAGGGACAGCCAATACTATGGCTACACCTTC. This translates into CASRRDSQYYGYTF.

This chain joins TRBV19 and TRBJ2-2; D may be TRBD2 (7 bases). CDR1 is LNHDA, CDR2 SQIVND, per germline (reference sequence). V was trimmed by 3 bases and J by 1 base, leaving 12 bases between them. This CDR3 contains 16 residues. The CDR3 DNA reads TGTGCCAGTAGTATTCGGGGGGCTCTGAACACCGGGGAGCTGTTTTTT. Residues: CASSIRGALNTGELFF.

The genes are TRBV19 and TRBJ2-1; 10 positions agree with TRBD1. CDR3 length equals 17 residues. In germline, CDR1 is LNHDA, CDR2 SQIVND (reference sequence). V shed 1 base, J shed 6 bases, and the junction held 9 bases outside the gene matches. CDR3 in DNA: TGTGCCAGTAGTATAGTGGGTGGGACAGGGGTGATCAATGAGCAGTTCTTC. As protein: CASSIVGGTGVINEQFF.

This clone has a handful of counts. The V gene is TRBV13, the J gene TRBJ2-7; the D gene is possibly TRBD1 (6 bases). The CDR3 length is 19 residues. V lost 4 bases, J lost 3 bases, and 28 bases lay in between. The germline V gene encodes CDR1 PRHDT and CDR2 FYEKMQ (reference sequence). Here the CDR3 reads CASSSIPTTGTRTNYEQYF. In nucleotides, the CDR3 is TGTGCCAGCAGCTCGATACCCACGACCGGGACAAGGACAAACTACGAGCAGTACTTC.

This clone was found a few times. J is TRBJ1-4 and V is TRBV6-1; D not certain. This CDR3 is 14 amino acids long. Germline V lookup: CDR1 MNHNS, CDR2 SASEGT. Trimming shortened V by 4 bases and J by 8 bases, and 14 bases separated the two germline ends. DNA of the CDR3: TGTGCCAGCAGTGGAGCACTAAGGAAGGAAAAACTGTTTTTT. It translates to CASSGALRKEKLFF.

This rearrangement joins TRBV5-1 to TRBJ1-2; D remains unclear. This CDR3 has 15 residues. V lost 2 bases, J lost 5 bases, and 16 bases lay in between. From germline, CDR1 is SGHRS and CDR2 YFSETQ. CDR3 sequence (DNA): TGCGCCAGCAGCTTATCCCACAAGACACCGTATGGCTACACCTTC. It codes for CASSLSHKTPYGYTF.

This rearrangement joins TRBV4-2 to TRBJ2-3; D is unresolved. CDR1 and CDR2 from the germline V gene are LGHNA and YNFKEQ. CDR3 length: 15 residues. The V end was cut by 4 bases, the J end by 2 bases, with 13 bases between. The CDR3 bases are TGTGCCAGCAGCCGCAATGGGCCCCTCACAGATACGCAGTATTTT. As protein: CASSRNGPLTDTQYF.

The chain links TRBV4-1 to TRBJ2-7, with 7 bases identical to TRBD1. Germline lookup yields CDR1 MGHRA and CDR2 YSYEKL. The CDR3 is 13 residues long. With 0 bases clipped from V and 8 bases from J, the junction kept 4 bases outside the gene matches. CDR3 DNA: TGCGCCAGCAGCCAAGAGCACAGGGGACAGCAGTACTTC. The encoded protein is CASSQEHRGQQYF.

This clone was found a few times. J is TRBJ2-7 and V is TRBV5-4, with 10 bases identical to TRBD1. The CDR3 is 17 amino acids. J lost 4 bases, V lost 4 bases, and 14 bases had no gene match. Per the germline V gene, CDR1 is SGHNT and CDR2 is YYREEE (reference sequence). In DNA, the CDR3 is TGTGCCAGCAGCCCGTCACCCCCGGGACAGGGGATTTACGAGCAGTACTTC. Its protein product is CASSPSPPGQGIYEQYF.

V usage is TRBV5-5 and J usage is TRBJ2-5; 10 bases line up with TRBD2. Looked up from germline, CDR1 is SGHKS and CDR2 is YYEKEE (reference sequence). The CDR3 is 15 amino acids. The V segment lost 0 bases and the J segment 5 bases; nucleotides outside the gene matches: 4. In DNA, the CDR3 is TGTGCCAGCAGCTTGGAGCGGGGGGGGACGGAGACCCAGTACTTC. This translates into CASSLERGGTETQYF.

V usage is TRBV2 and J usage is TRBJ2-1; a weak D match, TRBD2 (5 bases). Germline CDR1 and CDR2: SNHLY and FYNNEI. The CDR3 totals 11 residues. V was pared by 4 bases and J by 9 bases, with 7 bases between. CDR3 region: CASSAGGEQFF. For the CDR3, the DNA is TGTGCCAGCAGTGCTGGAGGTGAGCAGTTCTTC.

The CDR3 spells CASSEVAGDEKLFF. In DNA form, the CDR3 reads TGTGCCAGCAGTGAAGTTGCAGGGGATGAAAAACTGTTTTTT. The chain uses TRBV6-1 and TRBJ1-4; possible D gene TRBD1, 6 bases. V lost 1 base, J lost 6 bases, and 9 bases lay in between. This CDR3 is 14 amino acids long. Germline CDR1 MNHNS, CDR2 SASEGT.

The chain uses TRBV5-4 and TRBJ2-1; no firm D call. Germline V gene lookup returns CDR1 SGHNT and CDR2 YYREEE (reference sequence). V was pared by 3 bases and J by 4 bases, with 5 bases between. CDR3 length: 12 residues. In DNA, the CDR3 is TGTGCCAGCAGCTCCGTGTACAATGAGCAGTTCTTC. Protein sequence: CASSSVYNEQFF. The full variable domain, completed using reference TRBV5-4 and TRBJ2-1, is ETGVTQSPTHLIKTRGQQVTLRCSSQSGHNTVSWYQQALGQGPQFIFQYYREEENGRGNFPPRFSGLQFPNYSSELNVNALELDDSALYLCASSSVYNEQFFGPGTRLTVL.

Remarks on this clone: The same CDR3 can be traced to other DNA sequences in this sample. The chain recombines TRBV7-9 with TRBJ1-3, with D possibly TRBD1 on 5 matching bases. The V gene lost 6 bases and the J gene lost 1 base, with 10 bases spanning the gap. Germline CDR1 SEHNR, CDR2 FQNEAQ (reference sequence). The CDR3 is 14 residues long. This CDR3 reads CASSFQGSGNTIYF. The CDR3 DNA reads TGTGCCAGCAGTTTCCAGGGTTCTGGAAACACCATATATTTT.

This sequence joins TRBV29-1 and TRBJ1-2, with TRBD1 matching over 9 bases. CDR1 is SQVTM, CDR2 ANQGSEA, per germline. J was trimmed by 6 bases and V by 2 bases; bases with no gene match: 7. The CDR3 extends over 14 amino acids. The CDR3: CSVEPPGTGNGYTF. The CDR3 DNA reads TGCAGCGTTGAACCCCCCGGGACAGGGAATGGCTACACCTTC.

The rearrangement links TRBV27 to TRBJ1-6; TRBD1 might be the D (5 bases). The CDR3 loop spans 13 amino acids. V gave up 5 bases and J gave up 11 bases, with 13 bases separating them. Germline CDR1 and CDR2: MNHEY and SMNVEV (reference sequence). The CDR3 loop is CASSRNGGTPLHF. For the CDR3, the DNA is TGTGCCAGCAGTCGAAACGGGGGTACACCCCTCCACTTT.

The chain carries TRBV5-1 and TRBJ2-3; a possible D gene is TRBD2 (5 bases). Deletions cut 4 bases from V and 0 bases from J, with 12 bases between. Germline CDR1 and CDR2: SGHRS and YFSETQ. The CDR3 length is 15 residues. Written as DNA, the CDR3 is TGCGCCAGCAGCCTCGGACTGGGTAGCACAGATACGCAGTATTTT. Its protein is CASSLGLGSTDTQYF. Full variable domain (outside the CDR3, taken from reference TRBV5-1 and TRBJ2-3): KAGVTQTPRYLIKTRGQQVTLSCSPISGHRSVSWYQQTPGQGLQFLFEYFSETQRNKGNFPGRFSGRQFSNSRSEMNVSTLELGDSALYLCASSLGLGSTDTQYFGPGTRLTVL.

The chain recombines TRBV6-1 with TRBJ1-2; a possible D gene is TRBD1 (5 bases). The CDR3 is 12 residues long. Germline V gene data show CDR1 as MNHNS and CDR2 as SASEGT. Trimming cost V 10 bases and J 6 bases, with 15 bases left between them. CDR3 in amino acids: CAILKTVHGYTF. CDR3 nucleotide sequence: TGTGCCATCCTAAAGACAGTGCATGGCTACACCTTC.

This clone was seen only a few times. The V and J genes are TRBV2 and TRBJ1-5, with D perhaps matching TRBD1 (5 bases). V was clipped by 6 bases and J by 2 bases, with 20 bases between them. The CDR3 loop spans 17 amino acids. From germline, CDR1 is SNHLY and CDR2 FYNNEI. Here the CDR3 DNA reads TGTGCCAGCAGCCACGAACGGGGGGGATACGGCAATCAGCCCCAGCATTTT. Its protein is CASSHERGGYGNQPQHF.

Notes on this clone: Within the sample, other DNA sequences also encode this same CDR3. The chain combines TRBV5-1 with TRBJ2-2; perhaps TRBD1 as D (5 bases). This CDR3 comprises 14 residues. Looked up from germline, CDR1 is SGHRS and CDR2 is YFSETQ. Between the trimmed V and J ends, which lost 7 bases and 1 base, there was a span of 11 bases. The CDR3 sequence: CASSVQGNTGELFF. The CDR3 nucleotides are TGCGCCAGCTCCGTTCAGGGGAACACCGGGGAGCTGTTTTTT.

The rearrangement joins TRBV10-3 to TRBJ2-3; TRBD2 agrees at 9 bases. CDR1 is ENHRY and CDR2 is SYGVKD in the germline V gene. This CDR3 is 13 amino acids long. J lost 2 bases, V lost 11 bases, and 5 bases had no gene match. DNA for the CDR3: TGTGCCTTCAAGCGGGGGGCCACAGATACGCAGTATTTT. Residues: CAFKRGATDTQYF.

V is TRBV28 and J is TRBJ1-1; perhaps TRBD1 as D (6 bases). V was cut by 4 bases and J by 1 base, with 16 bases left in between. The V gene's germline CDR1 is MDHEN and CDR2 SYDVKM. The CDR3 loop spans 16 amino acids. CDR3 in DNA: TGTGCCAGCAGTTCAATACCCTCGACAGGGAACACTGAAGCTTTCTTT. Amino acid sequence: CASSSIPSTGNTEAFF.

The V gene is TRBV9, the J gene TRBJ2-3, with TRBD1 matching 7 bases. Germline CDR1 SGDLS, CDR2 YYNGEE. The J segment lost 2 bases and the V segment lost 3 bases, leaving 6 bases of the junction unmatched. This CDR3 is built from 15 residues. The CDR3 spells CASSDRTGYTDTQYF. In nucleotides, the CDR3 is TGTGCCAGCAGCGACCGGACAGGCTACACAGATACGCAGTATTTT. The full variable domain, in which reference TRBV9 and TRBJ2-3 provide the parts outside the CDR3, is DSGVTQTPKHLITATGQRVTLRCSPRSGDLSVYWYQQSLDQGLQFLIQYYNGEERAKGNILERFSAQQFPDLHSELNLSSLELGDSALYFCASSDRTGYTDTQYFGPGTRLTVL.

The chain couples TRBV28 to TRBJ1-2; D perhaps matches TRBD1 (5 bases). CDR3 length equals 14 residues. The germline gives CDR1 MDHEN, CDR2 SYDVKM. Trimming took off 1 base at V and 6 bases at J, with 12 bases between the two ends. The CDR3 DNA reads as TGTGCCAGCAGTTTATCAGTGGGGCATAATGGCTACACCTTC. Residues: CASSLSVGHNGYTF.

There are a few counts of this clone. This sequence joins TRBV6-6 and TRBJ1-6; TRBD1 aligns across 8 bases. The CDR3 length is 14 residues. Germline trimming cut 6 bases from V and 10 bases from J; bases unmatched to any gene: 8. The germline V gene encodes CDR1 MNHNY and CDR2 SVGAGI (reference sequence). The CDR3 protein is CASRTTGGYSPLHF. CDR3 sequence (DNA): TGTGCCAGCAGGACAACAGGGGGTTACTCACCCCTCCACTTT.

Turning to this clone: Compared with germline, one end of the junction differs, possibly owing to a read error. V gene TRBV10-3 combines with J gene TRBJ1-3; D may be TRBD1 (6 bases). The V gene's germline CDR1 is ENHRY and CDR2 SYGVKD. The CDR3 has 15 residues. DNA of the CDR3: TGTGCCATCAGGTTGGTGCAGGGGTCCGGAAACGCCATATATTTT. Translating gives CAIRLVQGSGNAIYF.

V gene TRBV9 combines with J gene TRBJ2-1; D may be TRBD1 (7 bases). CDR3 size: 15 residues. CDR1 SGDLS and CDR2 YYNGEE come from the germline V gene. Trimming pared 4 bases from V and 9 bases from J, leaving 20 bases between. The CDR3 reads CASSSNQGGFGEQFF. The DNA for the CDR3 is TGTGCCAGCAGCTCAAATCAGGGGGGTTTCGGTGAGCAGTTCTTC.

V usage is TRBV7-2 and J usage is TRBJ1-5; 7 bases agree with TRBD1. The CDR3 consists of 15 residues. Losses at the gene ends were 5 bases for V and 3 bases for J; bases not matched to a gene: 7. Germline CDR1 SGHTA, CDR2 FQGNSA. The CDR3 here is CASSPRQGPNQPQHF. CDR3 DNA: TGTGCCAGCAGCCCCAGACAGGGACCCAATCAGCCCCAGCATTTT.